This is a list of T cell receptor beta chains from one sample in a study of blood T cell repertoires in COVID-19. TCRdb's copy holds only in-frame clones and misses some; the assay was immunoSEQ multiplex PCR. This table holds roughly 150,000 clones, 76% found once. Sequenced: peripheral blood. Receptors were obtained from a woman aged 80 or over with acute or convalescent COVID-19. The CDR3 runs from the conserved cysteine through the conserved F or W. D genes are given only for firm matches. Clone size is given for some rows only: seen once, a few or many times, or a class if the clone is expanded.

v_call	j_call	clone_size	d_call	cdr3_nt	cdr3_aa
TRBV6-5	TRBJ1-1	.	.	TGTGCCAGCAGTTTATCAGGGGCTGCGAACACTGAAGCTTTCTTT	CASSLSGAANTEAFF
TRBV30	TRBJ1-3	.	TRBD1	TGTGCCTGGAGTCAGGGGGCTGGAAACACCATATATTTT	CAWSQGAGNTIYF
TRBV30	TRBJ1-1	.	.	TGTGCCTGGAGTTTGGGTGAGGTGGACACTGAAGCTTTCTTT	CAWSLGEVDTEAFF
TRBV9	TRBJ2-5	.	.	TGTGCCAGCAACAGAACCGCAGCCCTGTCACAAGAGACCCAGTACTTC	CASNRTAALSQETQYF
TRBV20-1	TRBJ2-7	.	.	TGCAGTGCTAGTAACAAGGACTCGTACTCCTACGAGCAGTACTTC	CSASNKDSYSYEQYF
TRBV7-9	TRBJ2-1	.	.	TGTGCCAGCAGCTTAGGTGGGGGCGGTGAGCAGTTCTTC	CASSLGGGGEQFF
TRBV10-2	TRBJ1-4	.	.	TGCGCCAGCAGTAAGTCGGCCCAGGAAAATGAAAAACTGTTTTTT	CASSKSAQENEKLFF
TRBV21-1	TRBJ2-2	.	.	.	CAGFATGALNGGELFF
TRBV2	TRBJ1-4	.	TRBD1	TGTGCCACAGGGAGGACAGGCAACAAAAATGAAAAACTGTTTTTT	CATGRTGNKNEKLFF
TRBV1	TRBJ1-1	.	.	TGCACCAGCAGCCAAGAAAGGGGTAGAAACACTGAAGCTTTCTTT	CTSSQERGRNTEAFF
TRBV5-1	TRBJ2-7	once	.	TGCGCCAGCAGCCTGCAGGGGATCTACGAGCAGTACTTC	CASSLQGIYEQYF
TRBV5-4	TRBJ2-1	.	.	TGTGCCAGCAGCTTGTGGGCGTCAGGGAATAGTGAGCAGTTCTTC	CASSLWASGNSEQFF
TRBV4-2	TRBJ2-1	.	TRBD1	TGTGCCAGCAGCCAAGATCCGGGACAGATGTTACTAGTCTTC	CASSQDPGQMLLVF
TRBV7-8	TRBJ2-5	.	TRBD1	TGTGCCAGCAGCTTAGCCATAGGGACAGGGTACCAAGAGACCCAGTACTTC	CASSLAIGTGYQETQYF
TRBV29-1	TRBJ2-1	once	TRBD2	TGCAGCGTGGAAGCCCGATCGGAAAGCGGGAGGGGTCATGAGCAGTTCTTC	CSVEARSESGRGHEQFF
TRBV27	TRBJ1-6	.	TRBD1	TGTGCCAGCAGTTTCGTCCCGGGACAGGGAAATTCACCCCTCCACTTT	CASSFVPGQGNSPLHF
TRBV7-2	TRBJ1-5	.	.	TGTGCCAGCAGCTTAGTGGGAGATCAGCCCCAGCATTTT	CASSLVGDQPQHF
TRBV6-2/TRBV6-3	TRBJ2-4	.	.	TGTGCCAGCAGTACCCTATCCGAACCCGGCGGCGGCATTCAGTACTTC	CASSTLSEPGGGIQYF
TRBV29-1	TRBJ1-1	.	.	TGCAGCGCCGGATGGCGGACTGAAGCTTTCTTT	CSAGWRTEAFF
TRBV5-1	TRBJ1-2	.	TRBD1	TGCGCCAGCAGCCCGGTGGGGGACAGGGAATTATTTGATGGCTACACCTTC	CASSPVGDRELFDGYTF
TRBV6-5	TRBJ1-1	.	.	TGTGCCAGCAGTTCCTACGGGGAAGGAGGGGACACTGAAGCTTTCTTT	CASSSYGEGGDTEAFF
TRBV7-7	TRBJ1-1	.	TRBD1	TGTGCCAGCAGCCCTCCCCCTCCAGGGGGCACTGAAGCTTTCTTT	CASSPPPPGGTEAFF
TRBV9	TRBJ1-1	.	.	TGTGCCAGCACCGCCCGAGGGGGAGGGGACACTGAAGCTTTCTTT	CASTARGGGDTEAFF
TRBV18	TRBJ2-7	.	TRBD1	TGTGCCAGCTCTCAAAACCGGGACAGGAGCTCCTACGAGCAGTACTTC	CASSQNRDRSSYEQYF
TRBV3-1/TRBV3-2	TRBJ2-7	.	.	TGTGCCAGCAGCCAAGCAGGGTTCGAGCAGTACTTC	CASSQAGFEQYF
TRBV11-2	TRBJ2-5	.	.	TGTGCCAGCAGCTTAGGGGCAGTAGAGACCCAGTACTTC	CASSLGAVETQYF
TRBV7-9	TRBJ2-6	.	.	TGTGCCAGCTTCCTTTCTGGGGCCAACGTCCTGACTTTC	CASFLSGANVLTF
TRBV29-1	TRBJ2-6	.	.	TGCAGCGTACTTATTTTCGGCGGCTCTGGGGCCAACGTCCTGACTTTC	CSVLIFGGSGANVLTF
TRBV19	TRBJ1-2	.	.	TGTGCCAGTAGTTCCTTCCAGGGCTATGGCTACACCTTC	CASSSFQGYGYTF
TRBV30	TRBJ2-3	.	TRBD2	TGTGCCTGGAGTCCTAGCGGGACGCCCGATACGCAGTATTTT	CAWSPSGTPDTQYF
TRBV3-1/TRBV3-2	TRBJ2-2	.	TRBD2	TGTGCCAGCAGCCACCTAGCGGGATGGGTTGGAGGCGGGGAGCTGTTTTTT	CASSHLAGWVGGGELFF
TRBV11-1	TRBJ1-1	.	TRBD1	TGTGCCAGCAGCTTAGACAGGGGCGCGGACACTGAAGCTTTCTTT	CASSLDRGADTEAFF
TRBV6-5	TRBJ1-3	.	.	TGTGCCAGCATGTTCCAGGGGTCAAACACCATATATTTT	CASMFQGSNTIYF
TRBV30	TRBJ2-1	.	.	TGTGCCTGGAATAACAGACCCGTTTTTAATGAGCAGTTCTTC	CAWNNRPVFNEQFF
TRBV30	TRBJ2-7	.	.	TGTGCCTGGCGTACAGGGTTCTACGAGCAGTACTTC	CAWRTGFYEQYF
TRBV2	TRBJ1-5	.	.	TGTGCCAGCAGTGATGTGGGTGGGAGCCATCAGCCCCAGCATTTT	CASSDVGGSHQPQHF
TRBV7-2	TRBJ2-1	.	TRBD1	TGTGCCAGCAGCCCGGGACAGGGGTTTAGCTCCTACAATGAGCAGTTCTTC	CASSPGQGFSSYNEQFF
TRBV5-1	TRBJ2-1	.	.	TGCGCCAGCAGCTCCAGGGGTAATGAGCAGTTCTTC	CASSSRGNEQFF
TRBV5-1	TRBJ2-2	.	TRBD1	TGCGCCAGCACCCTTGGTAAGGGGGCCACCGGGGAGCTGTTTTTT	CASTLGKGATGELFF
TRBV16	TRBJ1-4	.	TRBD1	TGTGCCAGCAGCCATGGGGACAGGTTAAATGAAAAACTGTTTTTT	CASSHGDRLNEKLFF
TRBV18	TRBJ2-2	.	.	TGTGCCAGCTCACCACGCGGGGCTACGAACACCGGGGAGCTGTTTTTT	CASSPRGATNTGELFF
TRBV18	TRBJ1-2	.	TRBD1	TGTGCCAGCTCACCAGGACAGGGAGGCTATGGCTACACCTTC	CASSPGQGGYGYTF
TRBV5-1	TRBJ1-5	.	.	TGCGCCAGCAGCTTGGACAGCTATAGCAATCAGCCCCAGCATTTT	CASSLDSYSNQPQHF
TRBV20-1	TRBJ1-1	.	.	TGCAGTGCTCACAGGCTTAAAGTGGCTTTCTTT	CSAHRLKVAFF
TRBV3-1/TRBV3-2	TRBJ2-1	.	TRBD2	TGTGCCAGCAGCCTTCGACTAGCGGGGATGAATGAGCAGTTCTTC	CASSLRLAGMNEQFF
TRBV11-2	TRBJ2-1	.	TRBD2	TGTGCCAGCAGCCTCAGGACTAGCGGGAGTTCCTACAATGAGCAGTTCTTC	CASSLRTSGSSYNEQFF
TRBV19	TRBJ2-6	.	TRBD2	TGTGCCAGTACCCCCCGGGGGGGGACCTCTGGGGCCAACGTCCTGACTTTC	CASTPRGGTSGANVLTF
TRBV6-6	TRBJ2-5	.	TRBD2	TGTGCCAGCAGTCCTCGGACTAGCGGGAGGGCCCGAGAGACCCAGTACTTC	CASSPRTSGRARETQYF
TRBV10-3	TRBJ1-5	.	.	TGTGCCATCAGTGCAGAACAGAATCAGCCCCAGCATTTT	CAISAEQNQPQHF
TRBV11-2	TRBJ2-1	.	TRBD2	TGTGCCAGCAGCCCGTGGGCGGGGGGGCAAAATGAGCAGTTCTTC	CASSPWAGGQNEQFF
TRBV25-1	TRBJ1-1	.	.	TGTGCCAGCAGTGAATTGGAGGGTTTGGACACTGAAGCTTTCTTT	CASSELEGLDTEAFF
TRBV30	TRBJ2-1	.	TRBD2	TGTGCCTGGAGCGCCCAACTGGCGGGGGGTCCTAGCTCCTACAATGAGCAGTTCTTC	CAWSAQLAGGPSSYNEQFF
TRBV6-4	TRBJ1-6	.	TRBD1	TGTGCCAGCAGTGACGGGCAGGGGGGTTCACCCCTCCACTTT	CASSDGQGGSPLHF
TRBV24-1	TRBJ2-5	once	.	TGTGCCACCAGTGATTCTCTACAGGGCGCACAGTACTTC	CATSDSLQGAQYF
TRBV7-6	TRBJ1-3	.	TRBD1	TGTGCCAGCAGCCCGCGACAGGGGACTGGAAACACCATATATTTT	CASSPRQGTGNTIYF
TRBV6-1	TRBJ2-1	.	TRBD2	TGTGCCAGCAGTGAATCACTAGCGGACTACAATGAGCAGTTCTTC	CASSESLADYNEQFF
TRBV11-2	TRBJ1-1	.	.	TGTGCCAGCAGCTTAGCGCTGGCAGGGTCAATCACTGAAGCTTTCTTT	CASSLALAGSITEAFF
TRBV18	TRBJ2-3	few	TRBD2	TGTGCCAGCTCACCGACTAGCGGGGGAGGCACAGATACGCAGTATTTT	CASSPTSGGGTDTQYF
TRBV6-5	TRBJ1-1	.	TRBD1	TGTGCCAGCAAAACGGGACAGGGGAACACTGAAGCTTTCTTT	CASKTGQGNTEAFF
TRBV27	TRBJ2-7	.	TRBD1	TGTGCCAGCAGTTCTCAGGGACAGGGAAGCTACGAGCAGTACTTC	CASSSQGQGSYEQYF